What follows are 15 T cell receptor beta chains derived from one specimen sequenced in a study of cytomegalovirus exposure and HLA in healthy donors. Profiling relied on immunoSEQ multiplex PCR, and the TCRdb table lists in-frame clones only, not all of them. In the table there are about 110,000 clones, less than 90% of which are singletons. Material for sequencing was PBMCs. The receptors come from a woman aged 18-30 years in good health and CMV-seropositive.

This clone occurred once. J is TRBJ2-5 and V is TRBV28; no clear D gene. The CDR3 extends over 16 amino acids. Germline V gene data show CDR1 as MDHEN and CDR2 as SYDVKM. Trimming took off 2 bases at V and 4 bases at J, with 17 bases between the two ends. The CDR3 DNA sequence: TGTGCCAGCAGTTTACTCCATAATCCTCTAGGAGAGACCCAGTACTTC. It specifies CASSLLHNPLGETQYF.

This clone was observed a few times. The chain uses TRBV5-6 and TRBJ1-1; TRBD1 matches at 7 bases. Germline V gene sequence: CDR1 SGHDT, CDR2 YYEEEE. V trimming: 1 base; J trimming: 5 bases; junction bases outside the gene matches: 8. The CDR3 runs to 15 residues. This chain's CDR3 is CASSLFAQGMTEAFF. The CDR3 DNA reads TGTGCCAGCAGCTTGTTCGCACAGGGGATGACTGAAGCTTTCTTT.

The chain is built from TRBV7-8 and TRBJ2-3, with a weak D call TRBD2 (6 bases). This CDR3 has 17 residues. Germline loops: CDR1 SGHVS, CDR2 FQNEAQ. V lost 1 base to trimming and J lost 0 bases, with 14 bases between them. This CDR3 reads CASSLEGLAFSTDTQYF. CDR3 nucleotides: TGTGCCAGCAGCTTAGAAGGGCTAGCGTTTAGCACAGATACGCAGTATTTT.

CDR3 bases: TGCGCCAGCAGCCAGAGGGACAGGGTCACCGGGGAGCTGTTTTTT. Protein sequence: CASSQRDRVTGELFF. The chain joins TRBV4-3 to TRBJ2-2; 9 bases fit TRBD1. Germline CDR1 reads LGHNA; CDR2 reads YSLEER. With V trimmed by 3 bases and J by 4 bases, 3 bases remained unmatched. The CDR3 sequence is 15 residues long.

This chain connects TRBV9 to TRBJ1-1; TRBD1 might be the D (6 bases). CDR1 is SGDLS, CDR2 YYNGEE, per germline. Trimming removed 4 bases at V and 4 bases at J, with 14 bases between. The CDR3 is made up of 14 amino acids. The CDR3 region is CASSIQGSGTEAFF. In DNA form, the CDR3 reads TGTGCCAGCAGCATACAGGGTTCCGGCACTGAAGCTTTCTTT. The full variable domain, in which reference TRBV9 and TRBJ1-1 provide the parts outside the CDR3, is DSGVTQTPKHLITATGQRVTLRCSPRSGDLSVYWYQQSLDQGLQFLIQYYNGEERAKGNILERFSAQQFPDLHSELNLSSLELGDSALYFCASSIQGSGTEAFFGQGTRLTVV.

The CDR3 DNA sequence: TGTGCCAGTAACACAGGGCCCTATAATTCACCCCTCCACTTT. It specifies CASNTGPYNSPLHF. This chain uses TRBV19 with TRBJ1-6, with TRBD1 as a possible D gene (6 bases). Germline V gene data show CDR1 as LNHDA and CDR2 as SQIVND (reference sequence). The ends were cut back, 7 bases at V and 2 bases at J, with 9 bases in the middle. This CDR3 spans 14 amino acids.

The chain employs TRBV28 and TRBJ2-7; a weak D match, TRBD1 (6 bases). In germline, CDR1 is MDHEN, CDR2 SYDVKM. The CDR3 covers 16 residues. Trimming pared 7 bases from V and 3 bases from J, leaving 22 bases between. CDR3 region: CASTPDQGPIVYEQYF. The CDR3 coding sequence is TGTGCCAGCACCCCCGACCAGGGGCCGATTGTCTACGAGCAGTACTTC.

The chain is built from TRBV5-6 and TRBJ2-1; D possibly corresponds to TRBD2 (7 bases). The CDR3 spans 16 residues. Trimming pared 0 bases from V and 8 bases from J, leaving 18 bases between. The germline CDR1 and CDR2 sequences are SGHDT and YYEEEE. Written as DNA, the CDR3 is TGTGCCAGCAGCTTGGTGGTCGGGGGGCCGGGAGATGAGCAGTTCTTC. It yields the protein CASSLVVGGPGDEQFF.

The chain carries TRBV10-3 and TRBJ2-3, with a tentative D call TRBD1 (5 bases). The V and J ends lost 7 bases and 0 bases respectively, with 14 bases between them. The CDR3 has 15 residues. Per germline, CDR1 ENHRY and CDR2 SYGVKD. CDR3 in amino acids: CAINQGYSSTDTQYF. In nucleotides, the CDR3 is TGTGCCATCAACCAGGGATATTCTAGCACAGATACGCAGTATTTT.

V is TRBV5-6 and J is TRBJ2-7; TRBD1 aligns across 7 bases. Germline CDR1 and CDR2: SGHDT and YYEEEE. CDR3 length: 14 amino acids. Unmatched junction bases numbered 6, after V lost 3 bases and J lost 3 bases. CDR3 region: CASSSGTDLYEQYV. For the CDR3, the DNA is TGTGCCAGCAGCTCCGGGACAGACCTCTACGAGCAGTACGTC.

This clone showed up just once. The V and J genes are TRBV28 and TRBJ2-5, with a weak D call TRBD1 (5 bases). Trimming cost V 6 bases and J 4 bases, with 15 bases left between them. The CDR3 runs 14 residues. CDR1 and CDR2 (germline): MDHEN, SYDVKM. The DNA for the CDR3 is TGTGCCAGCAGGCCCCCAGGGCTAGGAGAGACCCAGTACTTC. Its protein is CASRPPGLGETQYF.

V is TRBV19 and J is TRBJ1-1; D might be TRBD1 (6 bases). V lost 8 bases and J lost 2, with 12 bases in between. Per the germline V gene, CDR1 is LNHDA and CDR2 is SQIVND (reference sequence). The CDR3 runs to 13 residues. CDR3 coding DNA: TGTGCCAGTTTAGCAGGGGCCAACACTGAAGCTTTCTTT. It codes for CASLAGANTEAFF.

J is TRBJ2-7 and V is TRBV9; D is uncertain. Germline CDR1 SGDLS, CDR2 YYNGEE. Trimming pared 3 bases from V and 10 bases from J, leaving 14 bases between. This CDR3 is built from 12 residues. CDR3 protein: CASSASRTPQYV. The CDR3, as DNA: TGTGCCAGCAGCGCCTCTAGAACCCCTCAGTACGTC.

The rearrangement uses TRBV4-1 and TRBJ1-2; 9 bases are shared with TRBD1. The junction had 11 bases not matched to a gene; V was cut back by 4 bases and J by 2 bases. This CDR3 has 17 residues. Germline V gene lookup returns CDR1 MGHRA and CDR2 YSYEKL. CDR3 loop: CASSLPGQGSRNYGYTF. The DNA for the CDR3 is TGCGCCAGCAGCCTACCGGGACAGGGAAGTAGAAACTATGGCTACACCTTC.

This clone was seen just once. The chain combines TRBV2 with TRBJ2-5; 9 bases are shared with TRBD1. Germline V gene lookup returns CDR1 SNHLY and CDR2 FYNNEI. After removal of 9 bases from V and 1 base from J, the junction contained 3 bases not matched to a gene. The CDR3 sequence is 13 residues long. CDR3 sequence: CASRDRAQETQYF. The DNA of the CDR3 is TGTGCCAGTAGGGACAGGGCCCAAGAGACCCAGTACTTC.